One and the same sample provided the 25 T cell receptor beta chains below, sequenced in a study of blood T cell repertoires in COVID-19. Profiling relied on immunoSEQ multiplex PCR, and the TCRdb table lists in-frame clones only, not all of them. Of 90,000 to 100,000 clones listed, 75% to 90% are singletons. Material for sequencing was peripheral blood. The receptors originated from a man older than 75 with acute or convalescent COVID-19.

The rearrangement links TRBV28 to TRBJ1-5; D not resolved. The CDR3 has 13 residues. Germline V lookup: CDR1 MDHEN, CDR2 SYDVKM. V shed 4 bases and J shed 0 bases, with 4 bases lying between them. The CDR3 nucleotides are TGTGCCAGCAGTTCAGATAGCAATCAGCCCCAGCATTTT. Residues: CASSSDSNQPQHF.

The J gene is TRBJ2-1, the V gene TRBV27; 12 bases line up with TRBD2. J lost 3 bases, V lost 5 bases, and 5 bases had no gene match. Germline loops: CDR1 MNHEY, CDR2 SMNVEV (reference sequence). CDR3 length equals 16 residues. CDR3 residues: CASSTRLAGDYNEQFF. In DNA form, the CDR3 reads TGTGCCAGCAGTACTAGACTAGCGGGAGACTACAATGAGCAGTTCTTC.

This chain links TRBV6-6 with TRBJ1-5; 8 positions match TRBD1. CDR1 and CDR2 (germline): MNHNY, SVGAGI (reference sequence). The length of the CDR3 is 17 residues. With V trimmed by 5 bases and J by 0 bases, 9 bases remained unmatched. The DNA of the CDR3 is TGTGCCAGCAGTCCAAAACAGGGGGAATTTAGCAATCAGCCCCAGCATTTT. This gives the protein CASSPKQGEFSNQPQHF.

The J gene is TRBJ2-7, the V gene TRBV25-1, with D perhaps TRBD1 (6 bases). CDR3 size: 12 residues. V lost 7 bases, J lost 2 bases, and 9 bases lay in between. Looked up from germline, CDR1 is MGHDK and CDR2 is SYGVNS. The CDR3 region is CASMGQAYEQYF. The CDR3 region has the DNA TGTGCCAGCATGGGACAAGCCTACGAGCAGTACTTC.

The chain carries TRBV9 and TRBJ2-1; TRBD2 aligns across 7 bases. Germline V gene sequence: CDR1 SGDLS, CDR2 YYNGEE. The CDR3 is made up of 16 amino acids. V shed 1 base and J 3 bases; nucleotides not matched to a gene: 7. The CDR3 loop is CASSVTLAVNYNEQFF. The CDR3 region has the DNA TGTGCCAGCAGCGTAACCCTAGCGGTTAACTACAATGAGCAGTTCTTC. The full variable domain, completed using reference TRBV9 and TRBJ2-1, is DSGVTQTPKHLITATGQRVTLRCSPRSGDLSVYWYQQSLDQGLQFLIQYYNGEERAKGNILERFSAQQFPDLHSELNLSSLELGDSALYFCASSVTLAVNYNEQFFGPGTRLTVL.

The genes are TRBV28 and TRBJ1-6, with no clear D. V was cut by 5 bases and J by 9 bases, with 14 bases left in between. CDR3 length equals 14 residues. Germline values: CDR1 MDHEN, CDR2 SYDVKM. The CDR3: CASSAPREGSPLHF. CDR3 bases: TGTGCCAGCAGTGCACCTCGAGAGGGTTCACCCCTCCACTTT.

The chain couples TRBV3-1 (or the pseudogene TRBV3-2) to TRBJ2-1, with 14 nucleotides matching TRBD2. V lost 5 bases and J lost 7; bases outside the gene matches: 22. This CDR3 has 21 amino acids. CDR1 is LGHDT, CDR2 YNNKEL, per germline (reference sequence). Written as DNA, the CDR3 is TGTGCCAGCAGCAGCCTGGGGGTCGGGACTAGCGGGAGACTACTAAAGAATGAGCAGTTCTTC. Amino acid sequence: CASSSLGVGTSGRLLKNEQFF.

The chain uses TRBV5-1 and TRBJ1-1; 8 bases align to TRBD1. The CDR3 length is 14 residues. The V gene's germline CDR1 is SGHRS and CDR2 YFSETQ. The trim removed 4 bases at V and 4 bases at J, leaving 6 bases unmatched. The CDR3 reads CASSPDRGGTEAFF. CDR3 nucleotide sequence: TGCGCCAGCAGCCCAGACAGGGGAGGCACTGAAGCTTTCTTT. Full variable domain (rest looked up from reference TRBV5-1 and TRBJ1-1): KAGVTQTPRYLIKTRGQQVTLSCSPISGHRSVSWYQQTPGQGLQFLFEYFSETQRNKGNFPGRFSGRQFSNSRSEMNVSTLELGDSALYLCASSPDRGGTEAFFGQGTRLTVV.

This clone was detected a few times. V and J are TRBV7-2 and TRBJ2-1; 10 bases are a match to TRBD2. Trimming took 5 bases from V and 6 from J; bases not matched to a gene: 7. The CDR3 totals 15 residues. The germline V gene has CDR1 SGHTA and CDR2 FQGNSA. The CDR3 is CASSPSSGGRNEQFF. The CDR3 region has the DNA TGTGCCAGCAGCCCCTCTAGCGGGGGCCGCAATGAGCAGTTCTTC. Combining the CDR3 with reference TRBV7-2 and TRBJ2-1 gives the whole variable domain GAGVSQSPSNKVTEKGKDVELRCDPISGHTALYWYRQSLGQGLEFLIYFQGNSAPDKSGLPSDRFSAERTGGSVSTLTIQRTQQEDSAVYLCASSPSSGGRNEQFFGPGTRLTVL.

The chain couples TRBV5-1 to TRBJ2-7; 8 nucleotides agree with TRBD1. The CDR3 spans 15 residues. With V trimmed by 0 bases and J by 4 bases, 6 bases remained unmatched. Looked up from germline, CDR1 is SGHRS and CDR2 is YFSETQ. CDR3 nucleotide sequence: TGCGCCAGCAGCTTGGGAGGACAGGGAGTATACGAGCAGTACTTC. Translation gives CASSLGGQGVYEQYF.

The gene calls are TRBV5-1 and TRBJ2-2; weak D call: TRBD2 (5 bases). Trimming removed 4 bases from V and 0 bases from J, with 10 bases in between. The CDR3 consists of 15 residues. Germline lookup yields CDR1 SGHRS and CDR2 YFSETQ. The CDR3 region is CASSERATNTGELFF. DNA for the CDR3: TGCGCCAGCAGCGAGAGGGCCACGAACACCGGGGAGCTGTTTTTT.

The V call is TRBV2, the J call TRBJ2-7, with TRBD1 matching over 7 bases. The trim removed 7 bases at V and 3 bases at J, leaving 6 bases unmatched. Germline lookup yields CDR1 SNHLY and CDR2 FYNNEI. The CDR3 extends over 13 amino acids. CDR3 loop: CASIIGTVYEQYF. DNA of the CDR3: TGTGCCAGCATAATAGGGACAGTCTACGAGCAGTACTTC.

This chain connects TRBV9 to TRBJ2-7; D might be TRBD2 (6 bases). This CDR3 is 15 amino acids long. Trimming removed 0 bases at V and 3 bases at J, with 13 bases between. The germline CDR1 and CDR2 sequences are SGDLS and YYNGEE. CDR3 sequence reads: CASSVGPSAHYEQYF. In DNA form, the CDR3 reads TGTGCCAGCAGCGTAGGGCCTAGCGCTCACTACGAGCAGTACTTC.

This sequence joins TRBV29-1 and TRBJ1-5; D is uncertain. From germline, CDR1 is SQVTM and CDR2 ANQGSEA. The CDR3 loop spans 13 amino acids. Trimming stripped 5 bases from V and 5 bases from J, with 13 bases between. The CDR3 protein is CSVLVRSDQPQHF. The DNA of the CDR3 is TGCAGCGTTCTGGTGCGCTCTGATCAGCCCCAGCATTTT.

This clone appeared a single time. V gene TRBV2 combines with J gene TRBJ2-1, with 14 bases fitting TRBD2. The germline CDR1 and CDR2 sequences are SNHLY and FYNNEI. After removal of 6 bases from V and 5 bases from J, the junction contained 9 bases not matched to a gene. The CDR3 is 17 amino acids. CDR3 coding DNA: TGTGCCAGCAGCTCTGGACTAGCGGGAGGAAAGGACAATGAGCAGTTCTTC. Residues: CASSSGLAGGKDNEQFF.

CDR3 protein: CSVAGGPNTGELFF. For the CDR3, the DNA is TGCAGCGTGGCAGGGGGCCCGAACACCGGGGAGCTGTTTTTT. This sequence joins TRBV29-1 and TRBJ2-2; 8 bases are a match to TRBD1. CDR1 is SQVTM, CDR2 ANQGSEA, per germline. V gave up 6 bases and J gave up 0 bases; unmatched junction bases: 3. The CDR3 runs 14 residues.

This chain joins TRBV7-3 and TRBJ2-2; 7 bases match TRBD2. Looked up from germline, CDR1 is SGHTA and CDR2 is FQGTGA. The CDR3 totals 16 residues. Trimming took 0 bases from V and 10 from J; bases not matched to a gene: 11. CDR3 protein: CASSLTGLNAPEELFF. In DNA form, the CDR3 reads TGTGCCAGCAGCTTAACGGGACTAAACGCACCGGAGGAGCTGTTTTTT. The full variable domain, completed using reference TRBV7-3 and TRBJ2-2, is GAGVSQTPSNKVTEKGKYVELRCDPISGHTALYWYRQSLGQGPEFLIYFQGTGAADDSGLPNDRFFAVRPEGSVSTLKIQRTERGDSAVYLCASSLTGLNAPEELFFGEGSRLTVL.

The CDR3 protein is CASSLGSGDHEQYF. CDR3 DNA sequence: TGTGCCAGCAGTTTGGGTTCAGGGGACCACGAGCAGTACTTC. The chain carries TRBV28 and TRBJ2-7, with D perhaps matching TRBD1 (6 bases). V was pared by 3 bases and J by 5 bases, with 14 bases between. Germline lookup yields CDR1 MDHEN and CDR2 SYDVKM. The CDR3 covers 14 residues.

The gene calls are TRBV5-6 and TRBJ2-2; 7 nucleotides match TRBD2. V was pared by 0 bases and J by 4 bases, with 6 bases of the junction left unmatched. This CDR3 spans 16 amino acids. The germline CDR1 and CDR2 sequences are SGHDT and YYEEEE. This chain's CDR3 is CASSLDAGAGTGELFF. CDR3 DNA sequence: TGTGCCAGCAGCTTGGATGCGGGAGCTGGCACCGGGGAGCTGTTTTTT.

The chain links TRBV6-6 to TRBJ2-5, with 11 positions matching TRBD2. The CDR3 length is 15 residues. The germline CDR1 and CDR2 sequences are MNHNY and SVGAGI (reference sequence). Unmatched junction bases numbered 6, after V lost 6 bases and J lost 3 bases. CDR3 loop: CASRLAGGGKETQYF. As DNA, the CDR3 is TGTGCCAGCAGATTAGCGGGAGGGGGTAAAGAGACCCAGTACTTC.

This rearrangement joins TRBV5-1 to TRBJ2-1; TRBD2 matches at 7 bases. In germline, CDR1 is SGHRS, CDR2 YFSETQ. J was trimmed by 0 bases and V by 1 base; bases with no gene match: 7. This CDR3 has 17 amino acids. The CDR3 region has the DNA TGCGCCAGCAGCTTGCAAAGCGGGACCGGCTCCTACAATGAGCAGTTCTTC. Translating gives CASSLQSGTGSYNEQFF.

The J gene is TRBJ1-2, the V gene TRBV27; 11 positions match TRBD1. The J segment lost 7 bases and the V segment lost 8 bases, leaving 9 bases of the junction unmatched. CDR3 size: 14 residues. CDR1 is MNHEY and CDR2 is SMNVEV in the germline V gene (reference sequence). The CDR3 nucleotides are TGTGCCAGCTGTGGACAGGGGGCGCCTAGTGGCTACACCTTC. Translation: CASCGQGAPSGYTF.

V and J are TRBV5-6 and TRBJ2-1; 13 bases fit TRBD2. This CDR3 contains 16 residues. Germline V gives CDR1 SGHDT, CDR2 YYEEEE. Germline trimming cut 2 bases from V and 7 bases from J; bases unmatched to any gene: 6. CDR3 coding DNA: TGTGCCAGCAGCTTAGGACTAGCGGGAGTGAGTAATGAGCAGTTCTTC. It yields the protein CASSLGLAGVSNEQFF.

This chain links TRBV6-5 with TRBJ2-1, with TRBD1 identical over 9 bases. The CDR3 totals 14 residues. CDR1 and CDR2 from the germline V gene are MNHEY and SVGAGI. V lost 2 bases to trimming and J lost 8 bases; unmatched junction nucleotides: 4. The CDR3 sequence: CASSYTGGQDEQFF. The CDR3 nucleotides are TGTGCCAGCAGTTACACAGGGGGCCAGGATGAGCAGTTCTTC.

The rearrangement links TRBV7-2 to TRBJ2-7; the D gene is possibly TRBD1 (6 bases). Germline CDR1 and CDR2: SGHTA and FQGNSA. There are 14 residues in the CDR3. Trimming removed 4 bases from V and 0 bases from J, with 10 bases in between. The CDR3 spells CASSSDRYSYEQYF. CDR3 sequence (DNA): TGTGCCAGCAGCTCCGACAGGTACTCCTACGAGCAGTACTTC. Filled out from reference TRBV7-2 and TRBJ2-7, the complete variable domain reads GAGVSQSPSNKVTEKGKDVELRCDPISGHTALYWYRQSLGQGLEFLIYFQGNSAPDKSGLPSDRFSAERTGGSVSTLTIQRTQQEDSAVYLCASSSDRYSYEQYFGPGTRLTVT.